This TCR beta chain was obtained from a study of CD8+CD57+ T cells in acquired aplastic anemia. Study results and caveats: Patients shared some 30 CD8+ CDR3 sequences with controls.

This clonotype has only a few counts. Its cognate antigen is unknown. According to the study, genomic DNA was the template for TCR beta VDJ and CDR3 profiling. TCRdb independently ran MiXCR on the reads; one entry per CDR3 protein. This sample carries about 470,000 distinct CDR3 sequences, more than 25% of them seen once, and the ten largest clones take nearly 0.85%. Patients included in sequencing had previously demonstrated CD8+CD57+ cell expansion by flow cytometry. Looked up from germline, CDR1 is LNHDA and CDR2 is SQIVND (reference sequence). V shed 3 bases and J shed 1 base, with 9 bases lying between them. The CDR3 is 14 amino acids.

This chain joins TRBV19 and TRBJ2-5; no reliable D call. Input material: sorted CD4+, CD8+, or CD8+CD57+ T cells (not recorded which) from PBMCs. This receptor was identified in a human donor with aplastic anemia. In nucleotides, the CDR3 is TGTGCCAGTAGTATTCTAGGCCCCCAAGAGACCCAGTACTTC. Protein product: CASSILGPQETQYF.